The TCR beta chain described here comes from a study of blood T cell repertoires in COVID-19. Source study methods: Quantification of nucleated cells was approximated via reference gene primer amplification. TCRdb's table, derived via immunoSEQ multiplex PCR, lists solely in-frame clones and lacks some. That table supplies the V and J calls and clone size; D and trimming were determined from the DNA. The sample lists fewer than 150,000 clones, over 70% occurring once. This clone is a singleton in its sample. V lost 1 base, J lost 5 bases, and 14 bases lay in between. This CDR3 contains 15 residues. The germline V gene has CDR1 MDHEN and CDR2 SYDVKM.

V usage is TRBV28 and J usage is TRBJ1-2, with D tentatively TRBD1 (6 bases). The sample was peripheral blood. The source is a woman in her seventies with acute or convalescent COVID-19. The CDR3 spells CASSLSTGTQYGYTF. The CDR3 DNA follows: TGTGCCAGCAGTTTATCGACCGGGACACAATATGGCTACACCTTC.